This TCR beta chain is from a study of T cell repertoires in cytomegalovirus infection. This clonotype was counted many times. Via MiXCR, TCRdb re-called the reads, giving one row per CDR3 protein. The sample lists nearly 450,000 distinct CDR3 sequences; approximately 31% were seen once. Germline V gene lookup returns CDR1 SEHNR and CDR2 FQNEAQ (reference sequence). This CDR3 comprises 15 residues. J lost 2 bases, V lost 6 bases, and 5 bases had no gene match. This chain joins TRBV7-9 and TRBJ1-2; 11 nucleotides line up with TRBD1. Sequenced input: PBMCs. The clonotype was recovered from a human donor in good health (CMV status not recorded). Some clones in this sample may be carry-over from other donors' samples. CDR3 in amino acids: CASSYGTGGNYGYTF. Here the CDR3 DNA reads TGTGCCAGCAGTTATGGGACAGGGGGAAACTATGGCTACACCTTC.